The 12 T cell receptor beta chains in this list originate from one sample, sequenced in a study of shared clonotypes between healthy human individuals. Using immunoSEQ multiplex PCR, the repertoire was profiled, and TCRdb retains in-frame clones only, with some absent. The data contain 950,000 to 1,100,000 clones, around 75% of them singletons. The specimen sequenced was memory CD4+ T cells sorted from blood. The subset: CD45RA-negative fraction. Receptors were obtained from a man younger than 35 in good health.

The V and J genes are TRBV10-3 and TRBJ2-7; either TRBD1 or TRBD2 may fit D (5 bases each). This CDR3 is built from 14 residues. Germline-derived CDR1 and CDR2 are ENHRY and SYGVKD. V was pared by 3 bases and J by 7 bases, with 16 bases between. Here the CDR3 reads CAISDPRDGREQYF. CDR3 nucleotides: TGTGCCATCAGTGACCCCAGGGACGGTAGGGAGCAGTACTTC.

The gene calls are TRBV29-1 and TRBJ2-7; no clear D gene. The CDR3 consists of 11 residues. In germline, CDR1 is SQVTM, CDR2 ANQGSEA. V was trimmed by 0 bases and J by 6 bases, leaving 6 bases between them. The chain's CDR3 is CSVEERFEQYF. The CDR3 DNA reads as TGCAGCGTTGAAGAGCGTTTCGAGCAGTACTTC.

The rearrangement joins TRBV4-1 to TRBJ2-3, with D tentatively TRBD1 (6 bases). CDR1 is MGHRA and CDR2 is YSYEKL in the germline V gene. This CDR3 is built from 15 residues. V was clipped by 1 base and J by 6 bases, with 14 bases between them. CDR3 loop: CASSQGHREFDTQYF. In DNA, the CDR3 is TGCGCCAGCAGCCAAGGGCACAGGGAGTTTGATACGCAGTATTTT.

This clone was seen at least ten times. This chain connects TRBV6-5 to TRBJ1-2; perhaps TRBD1 as D (5 bases). The germline V gene has CDR1 MNHEY and CDR2 SVGAGI. The V end lost 7 bases, the J end lost 8 bases, and 17 bases lay between the germline ends. The CDR3 spans 13 residues. CDR3 amino acids: CASTTRGKGGYTF. CDR3 coding DNA: TGTGCCAGCACCACGAGGGGAAAAGGAGGCTACACCTTC.

In this sample, this clone turned up once. J is TRBJ1-2 and V is TRBV10-1; D is possibly TRBD1 (5 bases). CDR1 and CDR2 from the germline V gene are WNHNN and SYGVQD (reference sequence). V lost 1 base and J 6 bases, leaving 12 bases between the germline ends. The CDR3 extends over 14 amino acids. In DNA form, the CDR3 reads TGCGCCAGCAGTGAGTGGGGGGGGGAGGATGGCTACACCTTC. Protein product: CASSEWGGEDGYTF.

The rearrangement joins TRBV18 to TRBJ2-1; D is unresolved. Trimming cost V 3 bases and J 8 bases, with 11 bases left between them. This CDR3 comprises 13 residues. The germline V gene encodes CDR1 KGHSH and CDR2 LQKENI. This CDR3 is CASSPLISDEQFF. Here the CDR3 DNA reads TGTGCCAGCTCACCTCTCATCAGTGATGAGCAGTTCTTC.

Details on this clone: The sample holds other DNA sequences that translate to the same CDR3. The gene calls are TRBV5-1 and TRBJ1-4; D is possibly TRBD1 (5 bases). V shed 4 bases and J shed 4 bases, with 11 bases lying between them. This CDR3 comprises 14 residues. The germline V gene has CDR1 SGHRS and CDR2 YFSETQ. The CDR3 region has the DNA TGCGCCAGCAGCCCAGGGACGGATAATGAAAAACTGTTTTTT. It translates to CASSPGTDNEKLFF.

The chain has TRBV11-1 and TRBJ2-1; D might be TRBD1 (5 bases). The CDR3 runs 14 residues. Germline V CDR1 and CDR2: SGHAT, FQDESV (reference sequence). Between the trimmed V and J ends, which lost 0 bases and 7 bases, there was a span of 10 bases. CDR3 loop: CASSLASRVNEQFF. CDR3 DNA sequence: TGTGCCAGCAGCTTAGCTAGCAGGGTGAATGAGCAGTTCTTC.

The V gene is TRBV9, the J gene TRBJ2-1, with 11 bases matching TRBD2. This CDR3 has 17 residues. V trimming: 0 bases; J trimming: 8 bases; junction bases outside the gene matches: 10. Per germline, CDR1 SGDLS and CDR2 YYNGEE. The CDR3 DNA is TGTGCCAGCAGCGTAGTGGCGACTAGCGGGACTTTTTATGAGCAGTTCTTC. Its translation is CASSVVATSGTFYEQFF. The variable domain in full, completed from reference TRBV9 and TRBJ2-1, reads DSGVTQTPKHLITATGQRVTLRCSPRSGDLSVYWYQQSLDQGLQFLIQYYNGEERAKGNILERFSAQQFPDLHSELNLSSLELGDSALYFCASSVVATSGTFYEQFFGPGTRLTVL.

In regard to this clone: Other nucleotide sequences in the sample specify the same CDR3. This sequence joins TRBV7-3 and TRBJ1-1, with D possibly matching TRBD1 (6 bases). The CDR3 sequence is 13 residues long. Germline V gives CDR1 SGHTA, CDR2 FQGTGA. V gave up 5 bases and J gave up 1 base, with 8 bases separating them. CDR3 loop: CASSRQENTEAFF. CDR3 nucleotides: TGTGCCAGCAGCCGACAGGAGAACACTGAAGCTTTCTTT. Complete variable domain (other parts from reference TRBV7-3 and TRBJ1-1): GAGVSQTPSNKVTEKGKYVELRCDPISGHTALYWYRQSLGQGPEFLIYFQGTGAADDSGLPNDRFFAVRPEGSVSTLKIQRTERGDSAVYLCASSRQENTEAFFGQGTRLTVV.

The gene calls are TRBV9 and TRBJ1-1; TRBD1 agrees at 8 bases. The V and J ends lost 1 base and 6 bases, in that order; junction bases with no gene match: 2. Germline assignment: CDR1 SGDLS and CDR2 YYNGEE. The CDR3 totals 13 residues. CDR3 nucleotide sequence: TGTGCCAGCAGCGTACAGGGGGCGTCTGAAGCTTTCTTT. Translation: CASSVQGASEAFF. Using reference TRBV9 and TRBJ1-1 for the parts outside the CDR3, the full variable domain is DSGVTQTPKHLITATGQRVTLRCSPRSGDLSVYWYQQSLDQGLQFLIQYYNGEERAKGNILERFSAQQFPDLHSELNLSSLELGDSALYFCASSVQGASEAFFGQGTRLTVV.

The chain combines TRBV5-4 with TRBJ2-4; the D gene is possibly TRBD2 (6 bases). With 4 bases removed from V and 0 bases from J, the gap between germline ends came to 17 bases. The germline gives CDR1 SGHNT, CDR2 YYREEE (reference sequence). The CDR3 is made up of 17 amino acids. CDR3 sequence (DNA): TGTGCCAGCAGCCCAGGGTTGGCGGGAATAGCCAAAAACATTCAGTACTTC. Protein product: CASSPGLAGIAKNIQYF.